This T cell receptor (beta chain) was found in a study of OX40 agonist ivuxolimab in advanced cancers. Collection of blood occurred at baseline, at cycle 4 day 1, and at cycle 7 day 1. Germline V gene sequence: CDR1 SGDLS, CDR2 YYNGEE. Trimming removed 4 bases at V and 8 bases at J, with 15 bases between. This CDR3 is built from 13 residues. The method was immunoSEQ multiplex PCR; TCRdb's version includes in-frame clones alone and lacks a portion of them. The table includes tens of thousands of clones, approximately 86% detected once. The sequence came from an adult with an advanced solid tumor such as melanoma, head and neck, liver or kidney cancer. This chain connects TRBV9 to TRBJ1-1; D gene ambiguous. The specimen comprised CD4+ or CD8+ T cells sorted from blood, sampled in a trial of the OX40 agonist ivuxolimab. As DNA, the CDR3 is TGTGCCAGCAGCCCCGGAGCAGGCGCGGAAGCTTTCTTT. Translated, it gives CASSPGAGAEAFF.